This is a list of T cell receptor beta chains from one sample in a study of T cells expressing NK-cell markers. TCRdb re-called the 5' RACE reads; every CDR3 protein appears as one record, without DNA. This sample carries about half a million distinct CDR3 sequences, with approximately 1.4% going to the ten biggest clones. The sample taken for sequencing was blood T cells: a sorted CD56 or NKG2C T cell subset, CD4+ or CD8+ T cells, or bulk PBMC T cells (not recorded which). Every receptor here comes from a woman aged 45-65 years in good health. Both conserved end residues are part of each CDR3.

V gene: TRBV6-5
J gene: TRBJ2-5
CDR3 length: 15
CDR3 protein: CASSGTGGFQETQYF

V gene: TRBV7-9
J gene: TRBJ1-4
CDR3 length: 14
CDR3 protein: CASSRDRNNEKLFF

V gene: TRBV12-3/TRBV12-4
J gene: TRBJ2-5
CDR3 length: 15
CDR3 protein: CASSLNLLAMETQYF

V gene: TRBV10-3
J gene: TRBJ2-1
CDR3 length: 13
CDR3 protein: CAISESKGSEQFF

V gene: TRBV3-1
J gene: TRBJ2-3
CDR3 length: 17
CDR3 protein: CASSQDFRLAYVDTQYF

V gene: TRBV12-3/TRBV12-4
J gene: TRBJ2-1
CDR3 length: 13
CDR3 protein: CASTPLGRKEQFF

V gene: TRBV6-5
J gene: TRBJ2-7
CDR3 length: 15
CDR3 protein: CASHEKGGSSYEQYF

V gene: TRBV3-1
J gene: TRBJ1-6
CDR3 length: 14
CDR3 protein: CASSFTGRGSPLHF

V gene: TRBV20-1
J gene: TRBJ1-2
CDR3 length: 13
CDR3 protein: CSAVAPGGYGYTF

V gene: TRBV5-1
J gene: TRBJ2-3
CDR3 length: 14
CDR3 protein: CASSLDGSGDTQYF

V gene: TRBV6-1
J gene: TRBJ2-5
CDR3 length: 14
CDR3 protein: CASSYGTKQETQYF

V gene: TRBV11-3
J gene: TRBJ2-2
CDR3 length: 16
CDR3 protein: CASSNRDRGDTGELFF

V gene: TRBV5-1
J gene: TRBJ1-3
CDR3 length: 16
CDR3 protein: CASSFTASFSGNTIYF

V gene: TRBV24-1
J gene: TRBJ2-1
CDR3 length: 16
CDR3 protein: CATSDTKGRSYNEQFF

V gene: TRBV12-3/TRBV12-4
J gene: TRBJ1-2
CDR3 length: 16
CDR3 protein: CASSEDPTGNNYGYTF

V gene: TRBV7-3
J gene: TRBJ2-1
CDR3 length: 18
CDR3 protein: CASSLRGLSPGRAGEQFF

V gene: TRBV27
J gene: TRBJ1-2
CDR3 length: 13
CDR3 protein: CASSKLNNYGYTF

V gene: TRBV2
J gene: TRBJ1-1
CDR3 length: 13
CDR3 protein: CASSEGAGDEAFF

V gene: TRBV19
J gene: TRBJ1-1
CDR3 length: 13
CDR3 protein: CASSDFMNTEAFF

V gene: TRBV5-1
J gene: TRBJ1-1
CDR3 length: 13
CDR3 protein: CASTSAVNTEAFF

V gene: TRBV6-5
J gene: TRBJ2-1
CDR3 length: 14
CDR3 protein: CASKHRGVSNEQFF

V gene: TRBV5-1
J gene: TRBJ2-4
CDR3 length: 15
CDR3 protein: CASSPGLTAKNIQYF

V gene: TRBV5-1
J gene: TRBJ2-5
CDR3 length: 16
CDR3 protein: CASSKSRSGSEETQYF

V gene: TRBV19
J gene: TRBJ2-2
CDR3 length: 13
CDR3 protein: CATSGRNTGELFF

V gene: TRBV12-3/TRBV12-4
J gene: TRBJ1-1
CDR3 length: 16
CDR3 protein: CASTPFSFRRVTEAFF

V gene: TRBV24-1
J gene: TRBJ2-1
CDR3 length: 14
CDR3 protein: CATIAGSSYNEQFF

V gene: TRBV5-1
J gene: TRBJ1-2
CDR3 length: 13
CDR3 protein: CASSLRTEYGYTF